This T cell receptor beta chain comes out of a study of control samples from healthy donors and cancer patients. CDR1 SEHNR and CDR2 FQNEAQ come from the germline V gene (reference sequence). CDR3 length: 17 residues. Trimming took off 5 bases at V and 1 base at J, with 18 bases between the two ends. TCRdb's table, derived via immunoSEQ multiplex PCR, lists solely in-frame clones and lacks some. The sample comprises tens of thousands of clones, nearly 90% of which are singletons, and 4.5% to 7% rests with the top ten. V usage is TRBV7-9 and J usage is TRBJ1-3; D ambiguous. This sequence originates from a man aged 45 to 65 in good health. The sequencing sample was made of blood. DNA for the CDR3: TGTGCCAGCAGCCCTCCCACGCCTACCCCTTCTGGAAACACCATATATTTT. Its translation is CASSPPTPTPSGNTIYF.